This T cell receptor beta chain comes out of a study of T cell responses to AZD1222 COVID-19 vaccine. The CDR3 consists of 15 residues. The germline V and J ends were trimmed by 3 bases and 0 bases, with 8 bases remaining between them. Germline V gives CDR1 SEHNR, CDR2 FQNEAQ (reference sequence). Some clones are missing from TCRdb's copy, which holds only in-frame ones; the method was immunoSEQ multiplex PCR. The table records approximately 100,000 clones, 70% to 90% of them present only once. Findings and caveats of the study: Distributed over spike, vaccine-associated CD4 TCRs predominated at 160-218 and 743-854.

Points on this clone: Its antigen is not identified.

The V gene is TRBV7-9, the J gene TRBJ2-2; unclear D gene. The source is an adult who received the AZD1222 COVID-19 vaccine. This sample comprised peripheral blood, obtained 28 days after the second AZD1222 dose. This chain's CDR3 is CASSFGASNTGELFF. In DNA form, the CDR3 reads TGTGCCAGCAGCTTTGGCGCCTCGAACACCGGGGAGCTGTTTTTT.